The 18 T cell receptor beta chains presented below share a single source sample, sequenced in a study of blood T cells in healthy people across ages. A second PCR, run for about 7 to 12 cycles, used a sample-barcoded 5' primer plus a J-beta primer mix. TCRdb processed the 5' RACE reads anew with MiXCR; each CDR3 protein has one entry. The data hold about 1.8 million distinct CDR3 sequences, with 40% to 55% observed a single time. The sequenced sample consisted of blood. The receptors were sampled from a woman aged 40-49 years in good health.

The V gene is TRBV28, the J gene TRBJ2-5; TRBD1 agrees at 8 bases. The J call may be incorrect, as the DNA end agrees better with TRBJ2-4. CDR1 is MDHEN, CDR2 SYDVKM, per germline. The CDR3 contains 18 residues. The CDR3 DNA sequence: TGTGCCAGCAGTTTCGGACAGGGTTGGGGGATCTATGAAAACATTCAGTACTTC. Encoded protein: CASSFGQGWGIYENIQYF.

The CDR3 is CASSRLAGATETQYF. DNA of the CDR3: TGTGCCAGCTCTCGACTAGCGGGCGCGACAGAGACCCAGTACTTC. The rearrangement uses TRBV12-3 or TRBV12-4 and TRBJ2-5; TRBD2 agrees at 10 bases. Losses at the gene ends were 8 bases for V and 4 bases for J; bases not matched to a gene: 10. CDR3 length equals 15 residues.

The chain couples TRBV12-3 or TRBV12-4 to TRBJ1-2; D is ambiguous. V was cut by 5 bases and J by 5 bases, with 15 bases left in between. CDR3 size: 14 residues. In DNA, the CDR3 is TGTGCCAGCAGTGCCCCCACAGCGGGTTATGGCTACACCTTC. Amino acids: CASSAPTAGYGYTF.

The V call is TRBV7-3, the J call TRBJ2-3; 9 bases agree with TRBD1. From germline, CDR1 is SGHTA and CDR2 FQGTGA. V was pared by 0 bases and J by 6 bases, with 4 bases of the junction left unmatched. The CDR3 spans 15 residues. The CDR3 protein is CASSLTRQGGDTQYF. CDR3 DNA sequence: TGTGCCAGCAGCTTAACTAGACAGGGGGGCGATACGCAGTATTTT.

The chain is built from TRBV12-3 or TRBV12-4 and TRBJ1-2, with D maybe TRBD1 (5 bases). The CDR3 runs 15 residues. V dropped 4 bases and J dropped 0 bases, with 12 bases sitting between them. CDR3 nucleotide sequence: TGTGCCAGCAGTTCCTACGGGGGTCCTAACTATGGCTACACCTTC. This sequence encodes CASSSYGGPNYGYTF.

This sequence joins TRBV20-1 and TRBJ2-3; a weak D match, TRBD2 (6 bases). Germline V lookup: CDR1 DFQATT, CDR2 SNEGSKA (reference sequence). V lost 3 bases to trimming and J lost 2 bases, with 15 bases between them. The CDR3 is 15 amino acids. The CDR3 nucleotides read TGCAGTGCTAGGCCGGGGGAGCGACCCACAGATACGCAGTATTTT. Encoded protein: CSARPGERPTDTQYF.

This clonotype was observed a few times. The rearrangement joins TRBV2 to TRBJ2-6; D not resolved. Germline CDR1 and CDR2: SNHLY and FYNNEI. The CDR3 loop spans 14 amino acids. Trimming removed 3 bases from V and 4 bases from J, with 7 bases in between. CDR3 nucleotide sequence: TGTGCCAGCAGTGACGGTACCGGGGCCAACGTCCTGACTTTC. Its protein product is CASSDGTGANVLTF.

This clonotype was picked up a small number of times. This chain uses TRBV27 with TRBJ2-7; D assignment may be TRBD1 or TRBD2 (5 bases each). CDR1 MNHEY and CDR2 SMNVEV come from the germline V gene (reference sequence). V lost 2 bases to trimming and J lost 0 bases, with 11 bases between them. The CDR3 extends over 15 amino acids. The CDR3 loop is CASSLGDLGSYEQYF. For the CDR3, the DNA is TGTGCCAGCAGTTTAGGGGACCTTGGCTCCTACGAGCAGTACTTC.

This clonotype was detected only a few times. The chain employs TRBV6-1 and TRBJ1-2; possible D gene TRBD1, 5 bases. The CDR3 covers 16 residues. From germline, CDR1 is MNHNS and CDR2 SASEGT. Trimming cost V 6 bases and J 2 bases, with 19 bases left between them. CDR3 sequence reads: CASSSSGTNPNYGYTF. As DNA, the CDR3 is TGTGCCAGCAGCTCGTCCGGGACCAACCCCAACTATGGCTACACCTTC.

The V call is TRBV4-1, the J call TRBJ1-1, with D uncertain. The CDR3 covers 15 residues. The germline V gene has CDR1 MGHRA and CDR2 YSYEKL. V was shortened by 1 base and J by 1 base, with 10 bases between the two germline ends. For the CDR3, the DNA is TGCGCCAGCAGCCAAGGAGTGTCAGGGAACACTGAAGCTTTCTTT. Its protein product is CASSQGVSGNTEAFF.

The CDR3 is CASSPIEGLSDYEQYF. DNA of the CDR3: TGCGCCAGCAGCCCCATTGAGGGACTTTCCGATTACGAGCAGTACTTC. The chain employs TRBV4-1 and TRBJ2-7; possibly TRBD2 for D (6 bases). Germline loops: CDR1 MGHRA, CDR2 YSYEKL. The CDR3 extends over 16 amino acids. Trimming left V 4 bases short and J 4 bases short, with 20 bases between.

This clonotype came up once. The CDR3 DNA follows: TGCGCCAGCAGTGATCGACTAGTGGTGGAGACCCAGTACTTC. It is translated as CASSDRLVVETQYF. This chain connects TRBV10-2 to TRBJ2-7, with D possibly matching TRBD2 (6 bases). TRBJ2-5 matches the DNA end more closely, so the J call is doubtful. CDR3 length: 14 amino acids. Looked up from germline, CDR1 is WSHSY and CDR2 is SAAADI.

The genes are TRBV10-3 and TRBJ2-7; 7 bases align to TRBD1. This CDR3 is built from 14 residues. V shed 0 bases and J 6 bases; nucleotides not matched to a gene: 5. CDR1 and CDR2 (germline): ENHRY, SYGVKD. The CDR3 nucleotides are TGTGCCATCAGTGAGTCGGCACAGGGGATCGAGCAGTACTTC. It encodes CAISESAQGIEQYF.

CDR3 nucleotides: TGCGCCAGCAGCCCTCACCGCTCTGGGGCCAACGTCCTGACTTTC. It encodes CASSPHRSGANVLTF. The chain has TRBV4-3 and TRBJ2-6; the D is unclear. Germline V gene sequence: CDR1 LGHNA, CDR2 YSLEER. Between the trimmed V and J ends, which lost 4 bases and 0 bases, there was a span of 7 bases. CDR3 length equals 15 residues.

This rearrangement joins TRBV24-1 to TRBJ2-1; 7 bases agree with TRBD2. The J segment lost 5 bases and the V segment lost 3 bases, leaving 6 bases of the junction unmatched. From germline, CDR1 is KGHDR and CDR2 SFDVKD. This CDR3 is 15 amino acids long. The chain's CDR3 is CATSDPGLVHNEQFF. The CDR3 DNA reads TGTGCCACCAGTGATCCAGGACTAGTGCACAATGAGCAGTTCTTC.

The chain carries TRBV5-1 and TRBJ1-2; tentative D call: TRBD1 (5 bases). V lost 4 bases and J lost 0, with 13 bases in between. This CDR3 has 15 residues. Germline V gene lookup returns CDR1 SGHRS and CDR2 YFSETQ. The CDR3 here is CASSPVGVPNYGYTF. The CDR3 nucleotides read TGCGCCAGCAGCCCTGTGGGGGTACCTAACTATGGCTACACCTTC.

The chain recombines TRBV7-9 with TRBJ1-1; TRBD1 is a possible D gene (6 bases). CDR3 length equals 13 residues. The germline V and J ends were trimmed by 0 bases and 9 bases, with 11 bases remaining between them. Germline V gives CDR1 SEHNR, CDR2 FQNEAQ (reference sequence). CDR3 sequence: CASSLAYREQAFF. The CDR3 DNA reads TGTGCCAGCAGCTTAGCCTACAGGGAACAAGCTTTCTTT.

This sequence joins TRBV29-1 and TRBJ1-5; D remains ambiguous. This CDR3 has 12 residues. Trimming left V 7 bases short and J 5 bases short, with 12 bases between. Germline values: CDR1 SQVTM, CDR2 ANQGSEA. CDR3 nucleotide sequence: TGCAGCGCGGCTGCCGAGGATCAGCCCCAGCATTTT. This gives the protein CSAAAEDQPQHF.